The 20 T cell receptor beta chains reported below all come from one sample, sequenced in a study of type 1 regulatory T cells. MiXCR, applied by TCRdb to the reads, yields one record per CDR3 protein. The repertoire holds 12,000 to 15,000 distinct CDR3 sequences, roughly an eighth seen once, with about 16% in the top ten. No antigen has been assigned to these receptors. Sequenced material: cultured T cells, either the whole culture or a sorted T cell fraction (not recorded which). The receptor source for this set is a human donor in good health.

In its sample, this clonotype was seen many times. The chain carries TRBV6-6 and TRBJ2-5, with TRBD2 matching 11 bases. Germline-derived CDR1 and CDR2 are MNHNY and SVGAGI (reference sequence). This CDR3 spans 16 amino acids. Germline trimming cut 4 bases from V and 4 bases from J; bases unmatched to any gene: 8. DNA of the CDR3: TGTGCCAGCAGTTTAGCGGGAGGGCCACTTCCAGAGACCCAGTACTTC. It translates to CASSLAGGPLPETQYF.

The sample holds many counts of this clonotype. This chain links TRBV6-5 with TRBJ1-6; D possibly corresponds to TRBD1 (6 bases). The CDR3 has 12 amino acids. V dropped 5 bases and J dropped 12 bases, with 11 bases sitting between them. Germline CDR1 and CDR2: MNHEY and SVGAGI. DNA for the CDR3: TGTGCCAGCAGTCTTCGGGGGCTACCCCTCCACTTT. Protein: CASSLRGLPLHF.

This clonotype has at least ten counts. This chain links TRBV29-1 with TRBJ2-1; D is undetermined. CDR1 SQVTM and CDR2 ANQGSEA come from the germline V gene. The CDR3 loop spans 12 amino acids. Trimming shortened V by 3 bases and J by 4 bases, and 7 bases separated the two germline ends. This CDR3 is CSVEYSYNEQFF. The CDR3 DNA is TGCAGCGTTGAGTACTCGTACAATGAGCAGTTCTTC.

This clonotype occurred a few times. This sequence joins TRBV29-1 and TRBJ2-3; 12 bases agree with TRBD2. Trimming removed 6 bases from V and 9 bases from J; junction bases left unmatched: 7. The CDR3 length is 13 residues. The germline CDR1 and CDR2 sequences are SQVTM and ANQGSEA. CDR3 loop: CSVRTSGMGTQYF. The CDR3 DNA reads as TGCAGCGTCCGGACTAGCGGGATGGGCACGCAGTATTTT.

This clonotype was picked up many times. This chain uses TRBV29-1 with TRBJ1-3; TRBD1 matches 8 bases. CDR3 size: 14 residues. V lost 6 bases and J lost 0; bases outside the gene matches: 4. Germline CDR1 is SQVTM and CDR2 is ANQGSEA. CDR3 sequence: CSVGQGASGNTIYF. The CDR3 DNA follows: TGCAGCGTCGGACAGGGAGCCTCTGGAAACACCATATATTTT.

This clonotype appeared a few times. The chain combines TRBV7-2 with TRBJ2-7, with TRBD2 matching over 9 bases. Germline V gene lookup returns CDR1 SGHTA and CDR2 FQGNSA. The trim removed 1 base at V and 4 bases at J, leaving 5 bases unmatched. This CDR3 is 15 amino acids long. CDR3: CASSLEGLAVYEQYF. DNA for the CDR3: TGTGCCAGCAGCTTAGAGGGACTAGCAGTGTACGAGCAGTACTTC.

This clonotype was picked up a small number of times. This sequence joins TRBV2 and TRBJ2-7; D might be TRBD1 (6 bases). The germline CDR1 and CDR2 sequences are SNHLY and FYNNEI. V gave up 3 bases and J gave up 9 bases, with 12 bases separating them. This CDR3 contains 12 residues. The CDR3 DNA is TGTGCCAGCAGTGAGCTAACAGGGATGCAGTACTTC. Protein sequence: CASSELTGMQYF.

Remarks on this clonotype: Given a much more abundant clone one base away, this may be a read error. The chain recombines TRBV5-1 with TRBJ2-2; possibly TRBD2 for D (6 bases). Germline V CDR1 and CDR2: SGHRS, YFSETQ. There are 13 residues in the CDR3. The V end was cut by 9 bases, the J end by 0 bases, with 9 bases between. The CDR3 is CANSGANTGELFF. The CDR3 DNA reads TGCGCCAATTCGGGGGCGAACACCGGGGAGCTGTTTTTT.

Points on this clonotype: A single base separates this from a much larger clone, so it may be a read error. This CDR3 reads CASCSPGASYEQYF. The CDR3 DNA reads TGTGCCAGCTGCTCGCCGGGTGCATCCTACGAGCAGTACTTC. This sequence joins TRBV7-9 and TRBJ2-7; no reliable D call. The CDR3 sequence is 14 residues long. From germline, CDR1 is SEHNR and CDR2 FQNEAQ (reference sequence). V lost 8 bases and J 1 base, leaving 15 bases between the germline ends.

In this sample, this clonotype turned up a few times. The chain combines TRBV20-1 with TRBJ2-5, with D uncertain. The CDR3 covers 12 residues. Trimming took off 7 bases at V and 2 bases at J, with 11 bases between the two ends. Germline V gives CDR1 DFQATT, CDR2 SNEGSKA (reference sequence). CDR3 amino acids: CSVLRAQETQYF. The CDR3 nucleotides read TGCAGTGTCCTTCGGGCGCAAGAGACCCAGTACTTC.

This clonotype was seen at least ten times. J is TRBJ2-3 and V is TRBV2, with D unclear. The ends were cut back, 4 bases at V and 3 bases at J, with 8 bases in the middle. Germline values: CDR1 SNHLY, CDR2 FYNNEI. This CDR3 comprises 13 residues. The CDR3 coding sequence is TGTGCCAGCAGTGGAGAATATACAGATACGCAGTATTTT. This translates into CASSGEYTDTQYF.

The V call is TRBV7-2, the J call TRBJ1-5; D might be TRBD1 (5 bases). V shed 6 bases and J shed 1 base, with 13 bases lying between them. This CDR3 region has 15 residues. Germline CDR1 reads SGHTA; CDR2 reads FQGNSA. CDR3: CASSLYGGSNQPQHF. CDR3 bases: TGTGCCAGCAGTCTCTATGGGGGAAGCAATCAGCCCCAGCATTTT.

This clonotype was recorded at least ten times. CDR3 nucleotide sequence: TGCGCCAGCAGGGAAGCCCCCTACAATGAGCAGTTCTTC. Translation gives CASREAPYNEQFF. The chain is built from TRBV5-1 and TRBJ2-1; D gene ambiguous. CDR1 is SGHRS, CDR2 YFSETQ, per germline. CDR3 size: 13 residues. Trimming cost V 5 bases and J 2 bases, with 8 bases left between them.

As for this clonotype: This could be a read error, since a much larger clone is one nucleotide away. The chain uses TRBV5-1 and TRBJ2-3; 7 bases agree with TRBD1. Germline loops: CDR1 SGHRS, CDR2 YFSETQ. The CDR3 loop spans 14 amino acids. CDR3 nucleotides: TGCGCCGGCAGCGTGACAGGGAGCGGAGATACGCAGTATTTT. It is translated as CAGSVTGSGDTQYF.

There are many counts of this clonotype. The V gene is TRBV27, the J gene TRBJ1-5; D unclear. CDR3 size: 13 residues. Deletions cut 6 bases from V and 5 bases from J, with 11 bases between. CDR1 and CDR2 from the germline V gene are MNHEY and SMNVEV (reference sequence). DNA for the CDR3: TGTGCCAGCAGGTATAGGGAGGATCAGCCCCAGCATTTT. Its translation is CASRYREDQPQHF.

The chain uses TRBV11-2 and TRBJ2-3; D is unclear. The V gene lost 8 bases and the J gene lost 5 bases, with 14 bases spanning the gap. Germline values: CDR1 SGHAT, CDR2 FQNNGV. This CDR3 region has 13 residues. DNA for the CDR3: TGTGCCAGCTCCCCCGCCGACTTAGATACGCAGTATTTT. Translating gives CASSPADLDTQYF.

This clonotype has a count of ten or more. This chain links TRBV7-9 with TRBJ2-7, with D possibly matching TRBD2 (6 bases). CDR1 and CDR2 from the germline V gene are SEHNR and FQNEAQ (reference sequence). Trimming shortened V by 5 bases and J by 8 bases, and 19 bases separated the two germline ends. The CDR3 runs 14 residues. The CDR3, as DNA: TGTGCCAGCAGCCCTTCGGGAGCGGGCAACCAGCAGTACTTC. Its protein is CASSPSGAGNQQYF.

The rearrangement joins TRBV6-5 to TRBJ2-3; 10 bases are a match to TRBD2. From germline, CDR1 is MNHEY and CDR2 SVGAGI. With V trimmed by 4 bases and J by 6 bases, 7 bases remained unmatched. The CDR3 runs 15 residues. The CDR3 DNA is TGTGCCAGCAGTTCCCCTAGCGGGAGATTGGATACGCAGTATTTT. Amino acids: CASSSPSGRLDTQYF.

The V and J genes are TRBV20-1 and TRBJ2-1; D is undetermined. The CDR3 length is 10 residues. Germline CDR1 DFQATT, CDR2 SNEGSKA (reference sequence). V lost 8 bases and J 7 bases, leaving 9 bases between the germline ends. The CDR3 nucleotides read TGCAGTCCGACCCGGAATGAGCAGTTCTTC. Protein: CSPTRNEQFF.

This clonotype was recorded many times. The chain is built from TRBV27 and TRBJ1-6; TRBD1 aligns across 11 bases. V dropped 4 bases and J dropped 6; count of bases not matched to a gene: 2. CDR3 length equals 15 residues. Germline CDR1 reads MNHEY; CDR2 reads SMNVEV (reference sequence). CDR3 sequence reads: CASSWGQGVNSPLHF. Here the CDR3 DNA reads TGTGCCAGCAGTTGGGGACAGGGGGTTAATTCACCCCTCCACTTT.